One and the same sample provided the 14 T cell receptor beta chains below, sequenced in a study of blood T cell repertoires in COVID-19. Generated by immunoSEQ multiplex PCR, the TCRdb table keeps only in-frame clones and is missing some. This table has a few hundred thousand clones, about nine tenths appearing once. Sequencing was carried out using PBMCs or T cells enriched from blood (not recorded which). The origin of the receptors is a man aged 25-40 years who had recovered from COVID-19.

The CDR3 protein is CASNPPRSTGSTGELFF. The CDR3 DNA reads TGTGCCAGCAACCCTCCCCGGAGCACAGGGTCCACCGGGGAGCTGTTTTTT. This chain connects TRBV11-2 to TRBJ2-2; a possible D gene is TRBD1 (6 bases). Trimming pared 7 bases from V and 4 bases from J, leaving 22 bases between. This CDR3 is built from 17 residues. CDR1 is SGHAT and CDR2 is FQNNGV in the germline V gene.

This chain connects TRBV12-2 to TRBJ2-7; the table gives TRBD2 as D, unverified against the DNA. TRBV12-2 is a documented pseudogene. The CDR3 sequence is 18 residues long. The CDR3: CAPLSHPGGETGTYEQYF. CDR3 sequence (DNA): TGTGCCCCGCTTAGTCACCCCGGAGGTGAGACCGGTACCTACGAGCAGTACTTC.

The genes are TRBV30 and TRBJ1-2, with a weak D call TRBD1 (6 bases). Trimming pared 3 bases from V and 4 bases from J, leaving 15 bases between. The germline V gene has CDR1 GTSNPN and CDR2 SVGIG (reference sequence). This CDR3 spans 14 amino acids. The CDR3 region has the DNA TGTGCCTGGAGGATTACAGGGCAGACCTATGGCTACACCTTC. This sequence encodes CAWRITGQTYGYTF.

This CDR3 is CASSRPVREWAGELFF. CDR3 bases: TGTGCCAGCAGCCGCCCTGTGCGGGAGTGGGCCGGGGAGCTGTTTTTT. The chain joins TRBV7-9 to TRBJ2-2, with 7 bases fitting TRBD2. Per germline, CDR1 SEHNR and CDR2 FQNEAQ (reference sequence). The CDR3 totals 16 residues. V lost 5 bases to trimming and J lost 6 bases; unmatched junction nucleotides: 12.

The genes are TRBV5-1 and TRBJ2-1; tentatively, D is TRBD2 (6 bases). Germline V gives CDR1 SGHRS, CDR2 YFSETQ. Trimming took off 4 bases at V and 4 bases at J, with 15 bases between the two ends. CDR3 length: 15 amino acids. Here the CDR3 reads CASSLLSGEYNEQFF. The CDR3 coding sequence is TGCGCCAGCAGCCTCCTATCGGGGGAATACAATGAGCAGTTCTTC.

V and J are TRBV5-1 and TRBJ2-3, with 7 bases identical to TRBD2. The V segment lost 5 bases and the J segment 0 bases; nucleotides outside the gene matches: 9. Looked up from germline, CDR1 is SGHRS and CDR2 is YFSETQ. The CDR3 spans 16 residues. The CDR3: CASSYQSGTSTDTQYF. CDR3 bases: TGCGCCAGCAGTTATCAAAGCGGGACTAGCACAGATACGCAGTATTTT.

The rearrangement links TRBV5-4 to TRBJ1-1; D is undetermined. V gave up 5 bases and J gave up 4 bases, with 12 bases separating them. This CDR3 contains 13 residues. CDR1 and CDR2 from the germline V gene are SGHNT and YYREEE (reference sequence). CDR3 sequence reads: CASSPRSSTEAFF. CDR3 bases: TGTGCCAGCAGTCCCCGTTCTTCCACTGAAGCTTTCTTT.

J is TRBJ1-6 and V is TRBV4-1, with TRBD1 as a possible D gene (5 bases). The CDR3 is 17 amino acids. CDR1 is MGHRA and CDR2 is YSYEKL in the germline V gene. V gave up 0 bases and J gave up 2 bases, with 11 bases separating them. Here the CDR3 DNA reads TGCGCCAGCAGCCAAGATCAGGGAACCGCCTATAATTCACCCCTCCACTTT. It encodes CASSQDQGTAYNSPLHF.

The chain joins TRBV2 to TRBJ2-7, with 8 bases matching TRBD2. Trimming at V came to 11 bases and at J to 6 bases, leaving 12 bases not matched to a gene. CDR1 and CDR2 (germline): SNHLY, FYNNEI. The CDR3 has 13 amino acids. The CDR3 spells CASHRRTSPEQYF. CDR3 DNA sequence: TGTGCCTCCCATCGCCGGACTAGCCCCGAGCAGTACTTC.

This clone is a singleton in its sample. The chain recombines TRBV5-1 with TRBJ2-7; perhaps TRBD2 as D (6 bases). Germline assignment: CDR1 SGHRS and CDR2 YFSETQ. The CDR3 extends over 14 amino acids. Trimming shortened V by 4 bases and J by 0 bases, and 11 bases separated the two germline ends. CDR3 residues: CASSVGLISYEQYF. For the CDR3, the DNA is TGCGCCAGCAGCGTCGGACTAATCTCCTACGAGCAGTACTTC. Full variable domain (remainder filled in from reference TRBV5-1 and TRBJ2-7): KAGVTQTPRYLIKTRGQQVTLSCSPISGHRSVSWYQQTPGQGLQFLFEYFSETQRNKGNFPGRFSGRQFSNSRSEMNVSTLELGDSALYLCASSVGLISYEQYFGPGTRLTVT.

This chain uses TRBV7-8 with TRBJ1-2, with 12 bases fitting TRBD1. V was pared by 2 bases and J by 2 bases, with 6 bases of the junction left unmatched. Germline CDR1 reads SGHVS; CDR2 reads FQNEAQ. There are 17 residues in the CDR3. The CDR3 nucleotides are TGTGCCAGCAGCTTACCCTCAGGGACAGGGGGCAACTATGGCTACACCTTC. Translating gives CASSLPSGTGGNYGYTF.

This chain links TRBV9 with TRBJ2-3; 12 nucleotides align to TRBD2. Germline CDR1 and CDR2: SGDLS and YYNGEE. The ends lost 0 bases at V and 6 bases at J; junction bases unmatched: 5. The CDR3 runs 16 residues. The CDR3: CASSVGLAGGPDTQYF. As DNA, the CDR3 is TGTGCCAGCAGCGTAGGTCTAGCGGGAGGGCCTGATACGCAGTATTTT.

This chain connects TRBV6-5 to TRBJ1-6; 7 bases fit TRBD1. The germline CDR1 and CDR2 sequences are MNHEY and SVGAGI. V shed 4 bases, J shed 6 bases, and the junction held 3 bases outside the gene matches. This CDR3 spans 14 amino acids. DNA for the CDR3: TGTGCCAGCAGTTTCAACAGGGGTAATTCACCCCTCCACTTT. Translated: CASSFNRGNSPLHF.

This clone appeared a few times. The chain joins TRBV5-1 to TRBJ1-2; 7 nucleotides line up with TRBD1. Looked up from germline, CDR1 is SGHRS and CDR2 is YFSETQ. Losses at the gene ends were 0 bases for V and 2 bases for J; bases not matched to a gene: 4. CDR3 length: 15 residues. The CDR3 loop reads CASSLGGQPNYGYTF. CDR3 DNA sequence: TGCGCCAGCAGCTTGGGGGGACAGCCCAACTATGGCTACACCTTC.